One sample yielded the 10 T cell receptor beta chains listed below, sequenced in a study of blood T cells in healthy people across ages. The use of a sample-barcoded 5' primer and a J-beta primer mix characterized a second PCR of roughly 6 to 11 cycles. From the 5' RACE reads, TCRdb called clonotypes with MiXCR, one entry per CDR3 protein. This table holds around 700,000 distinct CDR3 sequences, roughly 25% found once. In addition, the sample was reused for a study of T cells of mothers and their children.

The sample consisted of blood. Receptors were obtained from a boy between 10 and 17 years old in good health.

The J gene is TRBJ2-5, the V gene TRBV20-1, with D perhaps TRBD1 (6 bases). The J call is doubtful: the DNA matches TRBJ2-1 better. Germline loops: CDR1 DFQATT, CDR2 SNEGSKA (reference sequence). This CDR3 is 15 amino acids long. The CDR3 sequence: CSATIPGQPYNEQFF. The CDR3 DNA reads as TGCAGTGCTACAATACCGGGACAACCCTACAATGAGCAGTTCTTC.

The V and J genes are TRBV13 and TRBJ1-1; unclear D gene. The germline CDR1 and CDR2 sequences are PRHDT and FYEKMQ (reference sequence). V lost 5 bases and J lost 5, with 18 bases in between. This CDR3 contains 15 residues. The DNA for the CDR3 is TGTGCCAGCAGCCACGGACGGGAGGGCCGGACTGAAGCTTTCTTT. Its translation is CASSHGREGRTEAFF.

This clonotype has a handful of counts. Here the CDR3 DNA reads TGTGCCAGCAGTTCCGGGACAGTCGGACAGGGTCATGATACGCAGTATTTT. Encoded protein: CASSSGTVGQGHDTQYF. The chain carries TRBV28 and TRBJ2-3; 8 bases map to TRBD1. This CDR3 contains 17 residues. Unmatched junction bases numbered 15, after V lost 4 bases and J lost 6 bases. Germline values: CDR1 MDHEN, CDR2 SYDVKM.

Here the CDR3 DNA reads TGTGCCAGCAGTTTAGGGGGGCCCAGCTCTGGAAACACCATATATTTT. The encoded protein is CASSLGGPSSGNTIYF. The chain combines TRBV12-3 or TRBV12-4 with TRBJ1-3; D may be TRBD1 (6 bases). This CDR3 has 16 amino acids. V lost 1 base to trimming and J lost 0 bases, with 10 bases between them.

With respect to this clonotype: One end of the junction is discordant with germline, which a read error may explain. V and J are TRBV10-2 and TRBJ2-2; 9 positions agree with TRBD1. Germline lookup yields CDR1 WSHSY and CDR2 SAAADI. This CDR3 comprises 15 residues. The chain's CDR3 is CASKPGQGNTGGLFF. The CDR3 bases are TGCGCCAGTAAACCGGGACAGGGCAACACCGGGGGGCTGTTTTTT.

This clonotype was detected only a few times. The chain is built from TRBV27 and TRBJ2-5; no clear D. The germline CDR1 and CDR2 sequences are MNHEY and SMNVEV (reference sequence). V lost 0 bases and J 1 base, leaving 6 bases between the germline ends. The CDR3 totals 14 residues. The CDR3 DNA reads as TGTGCCAGCAGTTTATCGCCCTTCCAAGAGACCCAGTACTTC. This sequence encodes CASSLSPFQETQYF.

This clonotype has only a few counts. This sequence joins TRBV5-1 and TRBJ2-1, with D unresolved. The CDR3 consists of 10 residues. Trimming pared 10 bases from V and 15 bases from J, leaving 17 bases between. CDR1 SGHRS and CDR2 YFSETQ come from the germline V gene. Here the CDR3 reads CAAKSPGMFF. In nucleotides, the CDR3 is TGCGCCGCCAAGTCCCCGGGTATGTTCTTC.

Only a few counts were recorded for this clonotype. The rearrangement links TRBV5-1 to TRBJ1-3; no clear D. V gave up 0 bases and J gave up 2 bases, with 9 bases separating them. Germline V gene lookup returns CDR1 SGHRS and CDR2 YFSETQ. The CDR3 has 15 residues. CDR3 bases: TGCGCCAGCAGCTTGGAAGCAGGAACTGGAAACACCATATATTTT. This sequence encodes CASSLEAGTGNTIYF.

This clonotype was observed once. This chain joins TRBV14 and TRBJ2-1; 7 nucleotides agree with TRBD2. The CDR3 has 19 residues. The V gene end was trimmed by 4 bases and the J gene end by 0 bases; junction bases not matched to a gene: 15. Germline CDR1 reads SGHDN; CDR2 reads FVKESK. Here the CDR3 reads CASSLSWRGNLNSYNEQFF. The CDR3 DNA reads TGTGCCAGCAGCCTTTCTTGGCGGGGGAACTTAAACTCCTACAATGAGCAGTTCTTC.

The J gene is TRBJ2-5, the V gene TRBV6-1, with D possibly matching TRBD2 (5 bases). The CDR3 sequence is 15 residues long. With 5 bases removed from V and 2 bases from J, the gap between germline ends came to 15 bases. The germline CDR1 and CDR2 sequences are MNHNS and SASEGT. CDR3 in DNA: TGTGCCAGCAGTCGTACTAGTTTTCGACAAGAGACCCAGTACTTC. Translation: CASSRTSFRQETQYF.